This TCR beta chain was captured by sequencing in a study of blood T cell repertoires in COVID-19. For the study at large: The study drew acute and convalescent COVID-19 samples from the United States, Italy and Spain.

In the source study's methods: Cell counts per sample came from amplifying reference gene primers. The repertoire was sequenced with immunoSEQ multiplex PCR; TCRdb's copy has only in-frame clones and lacks some. D and trimming were read from the DNA, whereas the V and J calls and clone size are those reported in that table. The sample carries fewer than 75,000 clones, roughly 90% recorded once. This CDR3 comprises 16 residues. V was clipped by 3 bases and J by 2 bases; unmatched bases: 6. CDR1 is KGHDR, CDR2 SFDVKD, per germline. The gene calls are TRBV24-1 and TRBJ2-5; 9 nucleotides line up with TRBD1. The sequence was obtained from a human donor in a cohort sampled during active COVID-19. The specimen was peripheral blood. The CDR3 DNA reads TGTGCCACCAGTGATCTTACGGGACAGGGACAAGAGACCCAGTACTTC. It is translated as CATSDLTGQGQETQYF.